This T cell receptor (beta chain) is from a study of T cell responses to AZD1222 COVID-19 vaccine (dated by TCRdb to the early 2020s). Context from the whole study: TCR sequencing was performed for 233 trial participants, of whom 200 to 220 were given two doses of AZD1222 and about 25 were given two doses of MenACWY control vaccine. Trial participants were enrolled by age into subgroups of 18-55, 56-69 and 70-plus years, and around 150, 29 and 61 TCR-sequenced participants, respectively, were included in these subgroups. What the authors observed across the whole study: Conclusions about previously exposed vaccinees are limited, since just 5 to 7 AZD1222 recipients were seropositive for SARS-CoV-2 at baseline. Spike-specific TCR breadth and depth rose significantly after two AZD1222 doses compared with day 0 and with MenACWY recipients. Nearly half of unique spike-specific TCRs reportedly recognized epitopes outside regions mutated in the B.1.351 and B.1.1.7 variants. Because no day 14 peak-response samples were available, repertoires were characterized only after the peak T cell response. In the small 56-69-year group, the increase in depth fell short of significance, most likely because of low power. Vaccine-associated CD4 TCRs spanned the whole spike protein, with dominant responses in regions 160-218 and 743-854. Most participants were white British and females outnumbered males, and the authors suggested that clonal diversity may have been underestimated.

As concerns this clone: No antigen is known for it. Qualities for individual bases were not recorded, and no much larger clone is one base off.

Based on the germline V gene, the CDR1 and CDR2 sequences are ENHRY and SYGVKD. Including cysteine and phenylalanine, the CDR3 has 17 amino acids. Only the CDR3 part of the read is kept: 51 bases, read in frame from the first base. Clipping removes 11 bases from V and 2 bases from J, with 12 as the unmatched junction base count. The CDR3 regions of human TCRbeta chains were analyzed by immunosequencing. As for the authors' bioinformatics: TCRs in the repertoires were compared against a reference library of SARS-CoV-2-specific TCRs that had been generated with the MIRA antigen-specificity platform. Breadth was defined as the fraction of unique TCRs that were SARS-CoV-2-associated. Depth was defined as the fraction of total T cells that were SARS-CoV-2-associated. Using the MIRA data, every spike-specific TCR was mapped to the spike region that the TCR reacted to and assigned to either a CD4 or a CD8 class. Log10-transformed breadth and depth values were compared by one-way ANOVA with Sidak's multiple comparisons tests. The immuneACCESS repertoire file appears here via TCRdb, limited to in-frame rearrangements. These files lack a portion of the clones; in checked studies, under half of the deficit traces to unresolved V genes, and the cause of the others is not known. For V, J and clone size, that table is used; D and trimming come from the DNA. The table for this sample lists 150,000 to 200,000 clones; over 70% of them were counted only once. 2.5% to 3% of the sample rests with the top ten.

The time point label, read with the paper, signifies: baseline before first vaccination. What this sample's treatment or condition label stands for: meningococcal conjugate vaccine given as trial control. Samples from vaccinated people were obtained from the UK trials COV001 and COV002, which included a single-blind randomized controlled phase 2/3 trial of AZD1222 (ChAdOx1 nCoV-19) in healthy adults. Trial participant PBMC samples were collected at day 0 and day 28 after the second dose for TCRbeta chain sequencing. The specimen comprised peripheral blood, sampled on day 0 of MenACWY control vaccination. The TCR comes from an adult in good health. The chain uses TRBV10-3 and TRBJ2-3; TRBD2 agrees with 14 junctional bases. The encoded CDR3 is CAHRPGTSGGSTDTQYF. Here is the DNA: TGTGCCCATCGGCCCGGGACTAGCGGGGGTTCCACAGATACGCAGTATTTT.